Presented here are 8 T cell receptor beta chains from one specimen sequenced in a study of T cells in Graves' hyperthyroidism and ophthalmopathy. Amplification of TCR beta CDR3 regions used RNA as the template. An initial round of RT-PCR targeting the TCR CDR3 relied on the HTBI primer set. TCRdb redid the calling of the multiplex PCR reads with MiXCR, one entry per CDR3 protein. The sample comprises some 150,000 distinct CDR3 sequences, more than 20% of which are singletons, and over 60% rests with the top ten. The sequencing input was blood. These TCRs come from a woman aged 45-65 years with Graves' hyperthyroidism that later progressed to Graves' ophthalmopathy.

This clonotype has only a few counts. The rearrangement joins TRBV5-1 to TRBJ2-3; D unclear. Germline V CDR1 and CDR2: SGHRS, YFSETQ. Trimming left V 6 bases short and J 2 bases short, with 16 bases between. The CDR3 is made up of 15 amino acids. The CDR3 protein is CASNPTSLSTDTQYF. In DNA form, the CDR3 reads TGCGCCAGCAATCCAACGAGTCTATCCACAGATACGCAGTATTTT.

Only a few counts were recorded for this clonotype. The V and J genes are TRBV6-1 and TRBJ2-7, with 9 nucleotides matching TRBD1. Trimming took 5 bases from V and 5 from J; bases not matched to a gene: 13. The CDR3 covers 16 residues. Germline values: CDR1 MNHNS, CDR2 SASEGT. The CDR3 coding sequence is TGTGCCAGCAGTAGAGTCTCCGGGACAGGGTCCAACGAGCAGTACTTC. Protein: CASSRVSGTGSNEQYF.

This clonotype was seen many times. V gene TRBV28 combines with J gene TRBJ1-6, with a tentative D call TRBD1 (6 bases). The V end lost 5 bases, the J end lost 7 bases, and 12 bases lay between the germline ends. Germline V gene sequence: CDR1 MDHEN, CDR2 SYDVKM. The CDR3 is made up of 14 amino acids. The CDR3 coding sequence is TGTGCCAGCAGTCAGACAGGAAAGAATTCACCCCTCCACTTT. Protein product: CASSQTGKNSPLHF.

The chain joins TRBV5-4 to TRBJ2-2, with TRBD2 as a possible D gene (5 bases). Germline V CDR1 and CDR2: SGHNT, YYREEE (reference sequence). Trimming pared 0 bases from V and 2 bases from J, leaving 14 bases between. There are 17 residues in the CDR3. CDR3 protein: CASSLGLLSGNTGELFF. As DNA, the CDR3 is TGTGCCAGCAGCTTGGGACTCTTAAGCGGAAACACCGGGGAGCTGTTTTTT.

In this sample, this clonotype turned up a few times. This chain connects TRBV24-1 to TRBJ2-2, with D unresolved. Germline V gives CDR1 KGHDR, CDR2 SFDVKD. The ends were cut back, 7 bases at V and 6 bases at J, with 8 bases in the middle. CDR3 size: 12 residues. The CDR3, as DNA: TGTGCCACCAGCGCCACCGCCGGGGAGCTGTTTTTT. It translates to CATSATAGELFF.

The table lists this clonotype with a few counts. The chain combines TRBV25-1 with TRBJ2-7; TRBD1 matches 9 bases. The trim removed 7 bases at V and 7 bases at J, leaving 8 bases unmatched. This CDR3 region has 13 residues. Germline V CDR1 and CDR2: MGHDK, SYGVNS. CDR3 region: CASIRQGGGEQYF. The CDR3 bases are TGTGCCAGCATTAGACAGGGGGGCGGAGAGCAGTACTTC.

The V call is TRBV28, the J call TRBJ1-5; D is undetermined. Germline CDR1 and CDR2: MDHEN and SYDVKM. V lost 3 bases and J 2 bases, leaving 8 bases between the germline ends. The CDR3 runs to 14 residues. The CDR3 sequence is CASSFGKGNQPQHF. The CDR3 DNA reads as TGTGCCAGCAGTTTTGGAAAGGGCAATCAGCCCCAGCATTTT.

The chain is built from TRBV3-1 and TRBJ1-2; D might be TRBD1 (5 bases). The ends were cut back, 4 bases at V and 2 bases at J, with 11 bases in the middle. The germline V gene encodes CDR1 LGHDT and CDR2 YNNKEL (reference sequence). This CDR3 has 14 residues. The CDR3 coding sequence is TGTGCCAGCAGCCCCCTTGGGGGGAACTATGGCTACACCTTC. This translates into CASSPLGGNYGYTF.